The 3 T cell receptor beta chains listed next were all sequenced from one sample in a study of control samples from healthy donors and cancer patients. Using immunoSEQ multiplex PCR, the repertoire was profiled, and TCRdb retains in-frame clones only, with some absent. The sample lists just under 65,000 clones, 75% to 85% occurring once. The specimen was blood. These receptors originate from a man aged 35-49 years in good health.

The V gene is TRBV27, the J gene TRBJ2-3, with 11 bases fitting TRBD2. J lost 13 bases, V lost 6 bases, and 6 bases had no gene match. In germline, CDR1 is MNHEY, CDR2 SMNVEV (reference sequence). The CDR3 has 12 amino acids. The DNA of the CDR3 is TGTGCCAGCAGGGGGCTAGCGGGGGGAGAGTATTTT. This gives the protein CASRGLAGGEYF.

This chain joins TRBV19 and TRBJ1-3; D ambiguous. Germline values: CDR1 LNHDA, CDR2 SQIVND (reference sequence). The V gene lost 3 bases and the J gene lost 5 bases, with 11 bases spanning the gap. The CDR3 consists of 14 residues. CDR3 sequence (DNA): TGTGCCAGTAGTATCCCTTCCTCGAGAAACACCATATATTTT. Translating it yields CASSIPSSRNTIYF. The variable domain in full, with the rest retrieved from reference TRBV19 and TRBJ1-3, is DGGITQSPKYLFRKEGQNVTLSCEQNLNHDAMYWYRQDPGQGLRLIYYSQIVNDFQKGDIAEGYSVSREKKESFPLTVTSAQKNPTAFYLCASSIPSSRNTIYFGEGSWLTVV.

The chain uses TRBV7-2 and TRBJ2-2; 8 nucleotides line up with TRBD1. Germline CDR1 SGHTA, CDR2 FQGNSA. V gave up 2 bases and J gave up 4 bases; unmatched junction bases: 12. This CDR3 comprises 18 residues. This CDR3 is CASSLFRLRQGSTGELFF. CDR3 nucleotides: TGTGCCAGCAGCTTATTTAGGTTGAGACAGGGGTCCACCGGGGAGCTGTTTTTT.